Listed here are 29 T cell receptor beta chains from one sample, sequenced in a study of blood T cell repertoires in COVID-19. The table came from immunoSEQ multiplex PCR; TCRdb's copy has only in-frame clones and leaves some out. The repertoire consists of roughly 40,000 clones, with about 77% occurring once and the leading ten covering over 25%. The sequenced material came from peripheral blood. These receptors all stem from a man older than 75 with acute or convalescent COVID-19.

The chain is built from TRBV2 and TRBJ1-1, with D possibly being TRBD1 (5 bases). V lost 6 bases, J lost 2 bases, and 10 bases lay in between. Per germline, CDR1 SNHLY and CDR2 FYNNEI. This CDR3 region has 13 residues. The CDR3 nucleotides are TGTGCCAGCAGGCGCAGGGTTAACACTGAAGCTTTCTTT. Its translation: CASRRRVNTEAFF.

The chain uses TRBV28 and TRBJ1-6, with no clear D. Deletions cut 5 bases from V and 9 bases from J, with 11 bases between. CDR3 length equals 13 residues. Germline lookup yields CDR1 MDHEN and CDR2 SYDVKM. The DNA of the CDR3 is TGTGCCAGCAGTCCCAGACTTGGTTCACCCCTCCACTTT. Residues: CASSPRLGSPLHF.

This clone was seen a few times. CDR3 coding DNA: TGTGCCAGCAGTTTTTTAGCGGGAGAGGGGCTCTCTGGGGCCAACGTCCTGACTTTC. It translates to CASSFLAGEGLSGANVLTF. The J gene is TRBJ2-6, the V gene TRBV2; the match to TRBD2 covers 9 bases. The germline V gene encodes CDR1 SNHLY and CDR2 FYNNEI. Losses at the gene ends were 5 bases for V and 0 bases for J; bases not matched to a gene: 11. CDR3 length: 19 amino acids.

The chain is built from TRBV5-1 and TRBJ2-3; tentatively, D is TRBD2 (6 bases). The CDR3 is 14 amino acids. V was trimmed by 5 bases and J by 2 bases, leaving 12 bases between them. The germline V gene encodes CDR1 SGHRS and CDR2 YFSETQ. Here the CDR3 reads CASREAGPTDTQYF. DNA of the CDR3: TGCGCCAGCAGGGAGGCGGGACCCACAGATACGCAGTATTTT.

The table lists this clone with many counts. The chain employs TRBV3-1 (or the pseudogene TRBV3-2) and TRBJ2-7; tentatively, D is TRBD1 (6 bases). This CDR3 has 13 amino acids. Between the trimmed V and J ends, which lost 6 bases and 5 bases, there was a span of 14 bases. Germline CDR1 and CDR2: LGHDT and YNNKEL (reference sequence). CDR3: CASRRGKNHEQYF. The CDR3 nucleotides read TGTGCCAGCAGGAGGGGGAAGAACCACGAGCAGTACTTC.

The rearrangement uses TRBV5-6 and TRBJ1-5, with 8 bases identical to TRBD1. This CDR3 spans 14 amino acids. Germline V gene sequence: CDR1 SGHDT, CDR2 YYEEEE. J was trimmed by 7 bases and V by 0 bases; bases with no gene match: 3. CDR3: CASSLAGGFQPQHF. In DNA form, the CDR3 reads TGTGCCAGCAGCTTGGCAGGGGGCTTCCAGCCCCAGCATTTT.

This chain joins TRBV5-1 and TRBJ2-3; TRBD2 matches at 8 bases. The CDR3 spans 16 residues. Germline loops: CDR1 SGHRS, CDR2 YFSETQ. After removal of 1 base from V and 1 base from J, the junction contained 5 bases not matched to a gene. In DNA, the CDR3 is TGCGCCAGCAGCTTGCGGGCGGGAGGAGGCACAGATACGCAGTATTTT. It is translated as CASSLRAGGGTDTQYF.

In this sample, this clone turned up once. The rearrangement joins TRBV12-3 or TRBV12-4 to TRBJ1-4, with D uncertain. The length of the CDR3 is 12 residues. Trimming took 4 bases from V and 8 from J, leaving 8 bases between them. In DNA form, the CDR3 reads TGTGCCAGCAGTTACCTCAGGGAAAAACTGTTTTTT. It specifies CASSYLREKLFF.

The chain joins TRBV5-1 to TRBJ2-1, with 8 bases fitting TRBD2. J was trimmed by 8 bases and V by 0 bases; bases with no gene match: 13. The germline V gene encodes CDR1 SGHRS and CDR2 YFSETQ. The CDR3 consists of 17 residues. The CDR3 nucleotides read TGCGCCAGCAGCTTGGGAGCCGGGACTAGTATCACCGATGAGCAGTTCTTC. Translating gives CASSLGAGTSITDEQFF.

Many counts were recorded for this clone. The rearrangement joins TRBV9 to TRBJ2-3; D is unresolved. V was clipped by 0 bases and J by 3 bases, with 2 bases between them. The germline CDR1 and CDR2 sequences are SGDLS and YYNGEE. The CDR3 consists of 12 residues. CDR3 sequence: CASSVATDTQYF. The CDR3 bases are TGTGCCAGCAGCGTAGCTACAGATACGCAGTATTTT.

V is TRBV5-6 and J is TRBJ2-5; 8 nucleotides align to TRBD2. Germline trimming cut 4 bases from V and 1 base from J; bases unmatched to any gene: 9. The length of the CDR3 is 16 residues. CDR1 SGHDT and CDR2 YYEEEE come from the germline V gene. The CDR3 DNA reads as TGTGCCAGCAGCGAACCTAGCGGGCCTACCCAAGAGACCCAGTACTTC. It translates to CASSEPSGPTQETQYF. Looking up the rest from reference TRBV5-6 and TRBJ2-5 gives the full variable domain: DAGVTQSPTHLIKTRGQQVTLRCSPKSGHDTVSWYQQALGQGPQFIFQYYEEEERQRGNFPDRFSGHQFPNYSSELNVNALLLGDSALYLCASSEPSGPTQETQYFGPGTRLLVL.

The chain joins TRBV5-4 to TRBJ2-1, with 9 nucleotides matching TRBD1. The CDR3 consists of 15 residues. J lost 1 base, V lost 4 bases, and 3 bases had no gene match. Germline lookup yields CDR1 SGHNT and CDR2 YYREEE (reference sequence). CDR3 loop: CASSIGQGSYNEQFF. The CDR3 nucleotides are TGTGCCAGCAGCATAGGACAGGGGTCCTACAATGAGCAGTTCTTC.

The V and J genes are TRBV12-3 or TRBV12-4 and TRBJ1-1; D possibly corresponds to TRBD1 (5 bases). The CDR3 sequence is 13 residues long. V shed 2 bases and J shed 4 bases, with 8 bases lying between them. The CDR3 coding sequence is TGTGCCAGCAGTTTATATCAGGGCACTGAAGCTTTCTTT. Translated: CASSLYQGTEAFF.

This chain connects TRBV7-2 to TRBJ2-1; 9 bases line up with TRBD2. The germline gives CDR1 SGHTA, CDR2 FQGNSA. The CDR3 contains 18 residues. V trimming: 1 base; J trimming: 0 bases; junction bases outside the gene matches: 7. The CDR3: CASSLVSGGLSSYNEQFF. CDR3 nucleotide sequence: TGTGCCAGCAGCTTAGTTAGCGGGGGCCTTAGCTCCTACAATGAGCAGTTCTTC.

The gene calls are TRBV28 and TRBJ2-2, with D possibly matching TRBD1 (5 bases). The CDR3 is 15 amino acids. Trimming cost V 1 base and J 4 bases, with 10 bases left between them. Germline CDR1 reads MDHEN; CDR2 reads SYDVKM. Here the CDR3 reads CASSLSGFGTGELFF. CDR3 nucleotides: TGTGCCAGCAGTTTATCAGGGTTCGGCACCGGGGAGCTGTTTTTT.

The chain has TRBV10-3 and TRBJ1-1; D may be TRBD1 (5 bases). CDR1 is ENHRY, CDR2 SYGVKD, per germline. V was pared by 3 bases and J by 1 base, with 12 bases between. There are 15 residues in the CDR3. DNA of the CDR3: TGTGCCATCAGTGATACGCGGGACCAGAACACTGAAGCTTTCTTT. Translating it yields CAISDTRDQNTEAFF.

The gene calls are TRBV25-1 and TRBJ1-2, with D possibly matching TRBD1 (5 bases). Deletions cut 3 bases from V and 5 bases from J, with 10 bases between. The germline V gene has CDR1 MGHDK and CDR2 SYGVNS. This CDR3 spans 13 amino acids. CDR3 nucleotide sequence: TGTGCCAGCAGTGATAACGGGGGGTATGGCTACACCTTC. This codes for CASSDNGGYGYTF.

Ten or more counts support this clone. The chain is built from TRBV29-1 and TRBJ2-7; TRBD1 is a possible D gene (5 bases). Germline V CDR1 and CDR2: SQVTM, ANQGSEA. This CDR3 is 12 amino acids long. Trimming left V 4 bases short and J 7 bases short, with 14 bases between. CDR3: CSVVGQEFEQYF. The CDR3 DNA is TGCAGCGTTGTGGGGCAGGAGTTTGAGCAGTACTTC.

The CDR3 bases are TGTGCCAGTAGTATAGCTAGCGGGAGCAGCACAGATACGCAGTATTTT. The encoded protein is CASSIASGSSTDTQYF. The chain uses TRBV19 and TRBJ2-3; 10 nucleotides match TRBD2. V shed 1 base, J shed 0 bases, and the junction held 1 base outside the gene matches. CDR1 is LNHDA and CDR2 is SQIVND in the germline V gene (reference sequence). The CDR3 is made up of 16 amino acids.

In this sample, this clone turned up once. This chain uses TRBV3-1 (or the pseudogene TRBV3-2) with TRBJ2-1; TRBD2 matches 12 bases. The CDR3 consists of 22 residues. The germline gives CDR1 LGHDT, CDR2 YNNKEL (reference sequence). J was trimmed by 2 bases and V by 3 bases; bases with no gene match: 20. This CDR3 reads CASSQRTSGVLGPSSPYNEQFF. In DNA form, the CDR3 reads TGTGCCAGCAGCCAGCGGACTAGCGGGGTTTTGGGGCCAAGCTCCCCCTACAATGAGCAGTTCTTC.

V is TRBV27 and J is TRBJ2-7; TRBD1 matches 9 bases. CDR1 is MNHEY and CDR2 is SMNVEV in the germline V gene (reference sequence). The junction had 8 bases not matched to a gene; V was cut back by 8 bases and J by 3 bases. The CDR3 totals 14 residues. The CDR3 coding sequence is TGTGCCAGCTCTACACAGGGGGCCTACTACGAGCAGTACTTC. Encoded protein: CASSTQGAYYEQYF.

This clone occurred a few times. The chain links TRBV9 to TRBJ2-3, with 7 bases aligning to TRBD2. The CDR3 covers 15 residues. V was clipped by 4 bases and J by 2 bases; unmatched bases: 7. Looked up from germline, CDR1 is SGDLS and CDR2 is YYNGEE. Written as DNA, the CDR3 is TGTGCCAGCAGCCTGGCTAGCGGTTCCACAGATACGCAGTATTTT. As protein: CASSLASGSTDTQYF.

CDR3 nucleotides: TGTGCCAGCAGCCAAATCGGCGGAAACTCCTACGAGCAGTACTTC. It yields the protein CASSQIGGNSYEQYF. This chain uses TRBV3-1 (or the pseudogene TRBV3-2) with TRBJ2-7; no clear D gene. Per germline, CDR1 LGHDT and CDR2 YNNKEL (reference sequence). The germline V and J ends were trimmed by 2 bases and 0 bases, with 11 bases remaining between them. The CDR3 has 15 residues.

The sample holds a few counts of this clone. This CDR3 is CASSIPSGSSYNEQFF. In nucleotides, the CDR3 is TGTGCCAGCAGCATTCCTTCGGGGTCCTCCTACAATGAGCAGTTCTTC. The chain has TRBV13 and TRBJ2-1, with a possible D match to TRBD2 (5 bases). Germline CDR1 and CDR2: PRHDT and FYEKMQ (reference sequence). The CDR3 consists of 16 residues. V was shortened by 5 bases and J by 0 bases, with 14 bases between the two germline ends.

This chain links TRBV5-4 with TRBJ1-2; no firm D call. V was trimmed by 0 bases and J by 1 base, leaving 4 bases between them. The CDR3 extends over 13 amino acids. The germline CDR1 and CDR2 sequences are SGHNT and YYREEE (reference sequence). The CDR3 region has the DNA TGTGCCAGCAGCTTGGACAGTAACTATGGCTACACCTTC. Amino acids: CASSLDSNYGYTF.

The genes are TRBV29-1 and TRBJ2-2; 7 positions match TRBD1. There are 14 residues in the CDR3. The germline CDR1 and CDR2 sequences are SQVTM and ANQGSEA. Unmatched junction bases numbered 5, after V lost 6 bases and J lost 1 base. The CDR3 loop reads CSVGTVGNTGELFF. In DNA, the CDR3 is TGCAGCGTGGGGACAGTGGGGAACACCGGGGAGCTGTTTTTT.

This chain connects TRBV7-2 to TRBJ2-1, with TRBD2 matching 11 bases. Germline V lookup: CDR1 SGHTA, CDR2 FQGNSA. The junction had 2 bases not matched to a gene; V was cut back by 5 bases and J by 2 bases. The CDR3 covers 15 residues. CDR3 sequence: CASSATSGAYNEQFF. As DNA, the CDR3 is TGTGCCAGCAGCGCGACTAGCGGGGCCTACAATGAGCAGTTCTTC.

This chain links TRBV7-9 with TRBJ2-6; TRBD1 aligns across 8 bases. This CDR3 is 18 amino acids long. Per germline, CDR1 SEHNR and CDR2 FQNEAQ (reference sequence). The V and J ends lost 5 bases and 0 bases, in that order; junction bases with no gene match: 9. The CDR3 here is CASSVLDRASSGANVLTF. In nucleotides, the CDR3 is TGTGCCAGCAGCGTCTTGGACAGGGCGAGCTCTGGGGCCAACGTCCTGACTTTC.

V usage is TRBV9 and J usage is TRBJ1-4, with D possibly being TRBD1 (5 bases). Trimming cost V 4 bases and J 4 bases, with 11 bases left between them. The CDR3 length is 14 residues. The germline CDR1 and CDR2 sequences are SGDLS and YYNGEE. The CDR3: CASSIGQGNEKLFF. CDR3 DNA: TGTGCCAGCAGCATAGGGCAGGGTAATGAAAAACTGTTTTTT. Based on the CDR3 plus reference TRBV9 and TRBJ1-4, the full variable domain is DSGVTQTPKHLITATGQRVTLRCSPRSGDLSVYWYQQSLDQGLQFLIQYYNGEERAKGNILERFSAQQFPDLHSELNLSSLELGDSALYFCASSIGQGNEKLFFGSGTQLSVL.